The 22 T cell receptor beta chains presented below share a single source sample, sequenced in a study of T cells in Graves' hyperthyroidism and ophthalmopathy. Amplified TCR beta CDR3 regions derived from RNA transcripts. Researchers ran a first-round RT-PCR on the TCR CDR3 using the HTBI primer set. TCRdb passed the multiplex PCR reads through MiXCR, listing each CDR3 protein once. The data show 300,000 to 400,000 distinct CDR3 sequences, 21% seen once. Sequenced sample: blood. The receptors were sampled from a woman between 50 and 59 years old with Graves' hyperthyroidism.

This clonotype was observed at least ten times. The chain carries TRBV7-2 and TRBJ2-5; a weak D match, TRBD2 (7 bases). V was clipped by 3 bases and J by 2 bases, with 19 bases between them. The CDR3 loop spans 17 amino acids. CDR1 is SGHTA, CDR2 FQGNSA, per germline. The CDR3 protein is CASSFNTGRGIQETQYF. The CDR3 region has the DNA TGTGCCAGCAGCTTCAATACAGGGAGGGGGATTCAAGAGACCCAGTACTTC.

Many counts were recorded for this clonotype. CDR3 protein: CSARFEGGADTQYF. The CDR3 DNA follows: TGCAGTGCTAGGTTTGAAGGGGGGGCTGATACGCAGTATTTT. V is TRBV20-1 and J is TRBJ2-3; tentative D call: TRBD2 (7 bases). In germline, CDR1 is DFQATT, CDR2 SNEGSKA (reference sequence). This CDR3 is built from 14 residues. V gave up 3 bases and J gave up 6 bases, with 16 bases separating them.

Comment on this clonotype: A read error is possible here, since a much larger clone lies one base away. V usage is TRBV2 and J usage is TRBJ2-7, with TRBD2 matching over 11 bases. V lost 6 bases to trimming and J lost 3 bases; unmatched junction nucleotides: 10. The CDR3 runs to 16 residues. CDR1 is SNHLY and CDR2 is FYNNEI in the germline V gene. CDR3 loop: CASRRGAGLAGYEQYF. The DNA for the CDR3 is TGTGCCAGCAGGAGGGGAGCCGGACTAGCGGGCTACGAGCAGTACTTC.

This clonotype was seen at least ten times. The genes are TRBV20-1 and TRBJ1-1; maybe TRBD1 (5 bases). From germline, CDR1 is DFQATT and CDR2 SNEGSKA (reference sequence). Trimming pared 6 bases from V and 4 bases from J, leaving 15 bases between. This CDR3 is built from 13 residues. In DNA form, the CDR3 reads TGCAGTGCAACACCGGGGCCGGGCACTGAAGCTTTCTTT. Translated, it gives CSATPGPGTEAFF.

Comment on this clonotype: No conserved phenylalanine or tryptophan is present at the end of the CDR3, so a read error is the likely explanation. The chain joins TRBV11-2 to TRBJ1-1; 8 bases align to TRBD1. The CDR3 is made up of 15 amino acids. Germline loops: CDR1 SGHAT, CDR2 FQNNGV. J gave up 3 bases and V 1 base, and 4 bases lay outside the gene matches. CDR3 in DNA: TGTGCCAGCAGCTTAGGCCAGGGGGCGGACACTGAAGCTTTCCTT. Amino acid sequence: CASSLGQGADTEAFL.

This clonotype was recorded many times. V usage is TRBV20-1 and J usage is TRBJ2-4, with D tentatively TRBD1 or TRBD2 (5 bases each). The germline V gene has CDR1 DFQATT and CDR2 SNEGSKA (reference sequence). CDR3 length: 15 amino acids. Between the trimmed V and J ends, which lost 5 bases and 0 bases, there was a span of 14 bases. The CDR3: CSAASGTSAKNIQYF. The CDR3 DNA follows: TGCAGTGCTGCATCCGGGACGTCAGCCAAAAACATTCAGTACTTC.

The chain combines TRBV27 with TRBJ2-1, with D uncertain. Per the germline V gene, CDR1 is MNHEY and CDR2 is SMNVEV (reference sequence). The CDR3 covers 16 residues. V shed 5 bases and J shed 7 bases, with 21 bases lying between them. CDR3 DNA sequence: TGTGCCAGCAGTAAACGACCAGCCCCAAGGGAAAATGAGCAGTTCTTC. Encoded protein: CASSKRPAPRENEQFF.

The sample holds a few counts of this clonotype. The chain carries TRBV6-2 or TRBV6-3 and TRBJ1-4; 9 bases are shared with TRBD1. The germline V gene has CDR1 MNHEY and CDR2 SVGEGT. Unmatched junction bases numbered 9, after V lost 5 bases and J lost 8 bases. CDR3 size: 15 residues. The CDR3 loop is CASSEQPDRGEKLFF. CDR3 coding DNA: TGTGCCAGCAGTGAACAACCGGACAGGGGCGAAAAACTGTTTTTT.

This clonotype occurred many times. The chain is built from TRBV28 and TRBJ1-2, with 7 nucleotides matching TRBD1. The CDR3 has 13 amino acids. Germline loops: CDR1 MDHEN, CDR2 SYDVKM. V lost 7 bases and J lost 4; bases outside the gene matches: 6. CDR3 in amino acids: CASTKGTAYGYTF. The CDR3 region has the DNA TGTGCCAGCACCAAAGGGACAGCCTATGGCTACACCTTC.

This clonotype was seen at least ten times. The chain combines TRBV7-9 with TRBJ2-7; D may be TRBD1 (5 bases). Germline CDR1 is SEHNR and CDR2 is FQNEAQ (reference sequence). Trimming stripped 5 bases from V and 6 bases from J, with 17 bases between. This CDR3 region has 14 residues. CDR3 bases: TGTGCCAGCAGCCCTTCTGGGGCCCTTTTCGAGCAGTACTTC. Its protein product is CASSPSGALFEQYF.

This clonotype was picked up a small number of times. V gene TRBV6-2 or TRBV6-3 combines with J gene TRBJ2-5; 8 nucleotides agree with TRBD2. This CDR3 is built from 14 residues. Germline-derived CDR1 and CDR2 are MNHEY and SVGEGT. The J segment lost 5 bases and the V segment lost 6 bases, leaving 8 bases of the junction unmatched. The CDR3 sequence: CASRRPGGPETQYF. In DNA form, the CDR3 reads TGTGCCAGCAGGCGACCGGGGGGGCCGGAGACCCAGTACTTC.

This sequence joins TRBV10-3 and TRBJ2-1; weak D call: TRBD2 (5 bases). The length of the CDR3 is 13 residues. CDR1 is ENHRY, CDR2 SYGVKD, per germline. V was clipped by 8 bases and J by 5 bases, with 13 bases between them. Written as DNA, the CDR3 is TGTGCCATCTCGGTGAGGGAAGACAATGAGCAGTTCTTC. This codes for CAISVREDNEQFF.

This clonotype appeared a few times. The chain uses TRBV12-3 or TRBV12-4 and TRBJ2-3; 7 bases fit TRBD1. The CDR3 runs to 14 residues. V shed 5 bases and J 4 bases; nucleotides not matched to a gene: 6. The CDR3 loop reads CASSHRGVSDTQYF. DNA for the CDR3: TGTGCCAGCAGTCACAGGGGTGTTTCAGATACGCAGTATTTT.

The rearrangement links TRBV6-1 to TRBJ2-3, with D possibly matching TRBD2 (6 bases). Germline assignment: CDR1 MNHNS and CDR2 SASEGT. The germline V and J ends were trimmed by 6 bases and 1 base, with 14 bases remaining between them. The CDR3 sequence is 15 residues long. CDR3 amino acids: CASSWGRRGTDTQYF. CDR3 nucleotide sequence: TGTGCCAGCAGCTGGGGGAGGAGGGGCACAGATACGCAGTATTTT.

Ten or more counts support this clonotype. V and J are TRBV20-1 and TRBJ2-7; TRBD1 matches at 8 bases. CDR3 length equals 15 residues. Germline lookup yields CDR1 DFQATT and CDR2 SNEGSKA (reference sequence). V shed 0 bases and J 2 bases; nucleotides not matched to a gene: 6. This chain's CDR3 is CSARDRGGQAYEQYF. CDR3 in DNA: TGCAGTGCTAGAGATCGTGGGGGACAGGCCTACGAGCAGTACTTC.

The chain combines TRBV10-3 with TRBJ2-3; 14 bases line up with TRBD2. Germline trimming cut 7 bases from V and 7 bases from J; bases unmatched to any gene: 22. Per germline, CDR1 ENHRY and CDR2 SYGVKD. The CDR3 length is 20 residues. DNA of the CDR3: TGTGCCATCATGAAGACTAGCGGGGGGGCTGGTAAGGATCCTCTGAATACGCAGTATTTT. Protein sequence: CAIMKTSGGAGKDPLNTQYF.

This clonotype was seen ten or more times. The chain has TRBV29-1 and TRBJ1-1; perhaps TRBD1 as D (5 bases). The CDR3 extends over 13 amino acids. Germline lookup yields CDR1 SQVTM and CDR2 ANQGSEA. V was trimmed by 4 bases and J by 0 bases, leaving 9 bases between them. CDR3 region: CSVAGEMNTEAFF. As DNA, the CDR3 is TGCAGCGTTGCGGGGGAAATGAACACTGAAGCTTTCTTT.

The table lists this clonotype with many counts. This chain uses TRBV5-1 with TRBJ2-1; 7 bases are a match to TRBD1. Germline CDR1 SGHRS, CDR2 YFSETQ. V was clipped by 3 bases and J by 0 bases; unmatched bases: 9. The CDR3 covers 17 residues. The CDR3 nucleotides read TGCGCCAGCAGCTGGAAGGGGGCGATAAGCTCCTACAATGAGCAGTTCTTC. Its protein product is CASSWKGAISSYNEQFF.

This chain uses TRBV20-1 with TRBJ2-3; D gene unclear. The CDR3 contains 14 residues. Trimming removed 1 base from V and 4 bases from J, with 12 bases in between. CDR1 DFQATT and CDR2 SNEGSKA come from the germline V gene (reference sequence). The CDR3 here is CSARAGFAPDTQYF. Written as DNA, the CDR3 is TGCAGTGCTAGAGCCGGGTTTGCTCCAGATACGCAGTATTTT.

This clonotype was detected ten times or more. The chain joins TRBV29-1 to TRBJ1-1; D is ambiguous. The CDR3 sequence is 12 residues long. Germline V CDR1 and CDR2: SQVTM, ANQGSEA. Trimming stripped 4 bases from V and 1 base from J, with 7 bases between. CDR3 DNA: TGCAGCGTTGTTGGCAGGAACACTGAAGCTTTCTTT. The encoded protein is CSVVGRNTEAFF.

The sample holds many counts of this clonotype. The chain joins TRBV12-3 or TRBV12-4 to TRBJ2-1, with D possibly TRBD2 on 6 matching bases. This CDR3 region has 16 residues. With 7 bases removed from V and 5 bases from J, the gap between germline ends came to 21 bases. The chain's CDR3 is CASTPLRGADDNEQFF. CDR3 in DNA: TGTGCCAGCACCCCTTTGCGCGGGGCGGACGACAATGAGCAGTTCTTC.

Points on this clonotype: This may come from a read error, since a much larger clone is one base off. This chain uses TRBV6-2 or TRBV6-3 with TRBJ2-7; D uncertain. Matching the DNA end better, TRBJ2-1 makes the J call doubtful. The CDR3 covers 12 residues. Germline-derived CDR1 and CDR2 are MNHEY and SVGEGT. CDR3: CASVSATYEQFF. In DNA, the CDR3 is TGTGCCAGCGTGTCCGCTACCTACGAGCAGTTCTTC.